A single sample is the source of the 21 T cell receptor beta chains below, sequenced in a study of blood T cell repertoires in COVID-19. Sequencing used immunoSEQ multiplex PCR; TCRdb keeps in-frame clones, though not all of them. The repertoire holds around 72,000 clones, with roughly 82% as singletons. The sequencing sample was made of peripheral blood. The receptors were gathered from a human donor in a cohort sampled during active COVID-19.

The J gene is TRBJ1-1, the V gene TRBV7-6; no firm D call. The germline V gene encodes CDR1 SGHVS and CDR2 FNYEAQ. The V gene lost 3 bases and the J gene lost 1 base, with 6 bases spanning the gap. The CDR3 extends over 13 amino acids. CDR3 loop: CASSFTANTEAFF. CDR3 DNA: TGTGCCAGCAGCTTTACTGCGAACACTGAAGCTTTCTTT.

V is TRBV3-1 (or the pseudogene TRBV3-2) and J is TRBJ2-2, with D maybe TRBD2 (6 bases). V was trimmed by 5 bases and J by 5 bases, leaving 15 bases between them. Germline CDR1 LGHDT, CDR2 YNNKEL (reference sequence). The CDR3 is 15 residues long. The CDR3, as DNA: TGTGCCAGCAGCGCCCGGGACTCGAGGACCGGGGAGCTGTTTTTT. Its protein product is CASSARDSRTGELFF.

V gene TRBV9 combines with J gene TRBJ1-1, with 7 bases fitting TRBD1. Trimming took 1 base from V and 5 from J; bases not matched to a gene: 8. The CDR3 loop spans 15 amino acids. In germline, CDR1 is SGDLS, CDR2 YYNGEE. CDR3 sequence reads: CASSVQGVGVTEAFF. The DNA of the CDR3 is TGTGCCAGCAGCGTACAGGGGGTCGGTGTAACTGAAGCTTTCTTT.

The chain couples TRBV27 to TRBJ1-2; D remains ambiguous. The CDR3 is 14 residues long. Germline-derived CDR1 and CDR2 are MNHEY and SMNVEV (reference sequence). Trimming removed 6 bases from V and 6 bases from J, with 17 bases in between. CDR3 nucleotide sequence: TGTGCCAGCAGAGAACGAGGAGGGTTTAATGGCTACACCTTC. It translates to CASRERGGFNGYTF.

CDR3 in DNA: TGTGCCAGCAGCCTACGGGACTCCTACGAGCAGTACTTC. Its protein is CASSLRDSYEQYF. The chain has TRBV9 and TRBJ2-7; perhaps TRBD2 as D (5 bases). V lost 4 bases and J 0 bases, leaving 8 bases between the germline ends. This CDR3 has 13 residues. Germline lookup yields CDR1 SGDLS and CDR2 YYNGEE.

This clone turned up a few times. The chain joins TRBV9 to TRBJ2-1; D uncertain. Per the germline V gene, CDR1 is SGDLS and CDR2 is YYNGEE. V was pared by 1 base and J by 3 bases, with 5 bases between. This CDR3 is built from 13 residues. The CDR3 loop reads CASSVSRYNEQFF. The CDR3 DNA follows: TGTGCCAGCAGCGTATCTCGCTACAATGAGCAGTTCTTC.

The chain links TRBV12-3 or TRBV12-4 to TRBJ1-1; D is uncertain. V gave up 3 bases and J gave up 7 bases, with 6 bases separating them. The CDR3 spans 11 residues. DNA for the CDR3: TGTGCCAGCAGTTTCAGCGGTGAAGCTTTCTTT. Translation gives CASSFSGEAFF.

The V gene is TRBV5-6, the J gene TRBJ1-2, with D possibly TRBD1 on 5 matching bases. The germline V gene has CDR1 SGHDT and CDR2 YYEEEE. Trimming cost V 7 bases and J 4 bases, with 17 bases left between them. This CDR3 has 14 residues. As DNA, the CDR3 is TGTGCCAGCCACCGCGAGGCAAGGGGCTATGGCTACACCTTC. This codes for CASHREARGYGYTF.

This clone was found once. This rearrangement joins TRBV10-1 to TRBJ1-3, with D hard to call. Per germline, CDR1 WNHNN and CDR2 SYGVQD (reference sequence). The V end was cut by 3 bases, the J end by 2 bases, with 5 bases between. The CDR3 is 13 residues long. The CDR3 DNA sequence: TGCGCCAGCAGTGATCCTCCTGGAAACACCATATATTTT. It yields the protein CASSDPPGNTIYF.

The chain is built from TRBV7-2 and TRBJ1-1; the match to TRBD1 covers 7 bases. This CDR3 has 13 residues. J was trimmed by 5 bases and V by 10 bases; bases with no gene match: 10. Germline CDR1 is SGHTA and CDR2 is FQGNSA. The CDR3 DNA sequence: TGTGCCACCCGAGGGAACAGGGGAACTGAAGCTTTCTTT. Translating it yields CATRGNRGTEAFF.

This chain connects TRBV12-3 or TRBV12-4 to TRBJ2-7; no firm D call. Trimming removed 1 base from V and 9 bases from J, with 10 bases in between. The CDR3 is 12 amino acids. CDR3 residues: CASSLGLVGQYF. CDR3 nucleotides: TGTGCCAGCAGTTTAGGTCTAGTGGGGCAGTACTTC.

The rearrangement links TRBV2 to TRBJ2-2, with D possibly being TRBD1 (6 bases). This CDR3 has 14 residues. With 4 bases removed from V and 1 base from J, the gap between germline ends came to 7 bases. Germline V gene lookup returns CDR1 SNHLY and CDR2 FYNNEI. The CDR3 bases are TGTGCCAGCAGTGTACAGGGGAACACCGGGGAGCTGTTTTTT. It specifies CASSVQGNTGELFF. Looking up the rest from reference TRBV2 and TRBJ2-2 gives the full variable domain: EPEVTQTPSHQVTQMGQEVILRCVPISNHLYFYWYRQILGQKVEFLVSFYNNEISEKSEIFDDQFSVERPDGSNFTLKIRSTKLEDSAMYFCASSVQGNTGELFFGEGSRLTVL.

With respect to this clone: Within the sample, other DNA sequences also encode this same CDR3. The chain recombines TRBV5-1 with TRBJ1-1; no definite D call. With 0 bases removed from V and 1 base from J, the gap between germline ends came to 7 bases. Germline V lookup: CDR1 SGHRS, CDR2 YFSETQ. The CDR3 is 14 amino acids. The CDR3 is CASSLGQANTEAFF. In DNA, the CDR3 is TGCGCCAGCAGCTTGGGGCAGGCGAACACTGAAGCTTTCTTT.

CDR3 region: CASKYYTEAFF. The CDR3 DNA reads as TGTGCCAGCAAATATTACACTGAAGCTTTCTTT. The chain couples TRBV28 to TRBJ1-1; no reliable D call. V lost 7 bases and J lost 3, with 6 bases in between. The V gene's germline CDR1 is MDHEN and CDR2 SYDVKM. The CDR3 loop spans 11 amino acids.

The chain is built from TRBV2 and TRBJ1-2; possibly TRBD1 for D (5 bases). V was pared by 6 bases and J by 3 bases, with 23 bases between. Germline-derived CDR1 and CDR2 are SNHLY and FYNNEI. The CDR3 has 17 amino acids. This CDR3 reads CASRDYSPTAPDYGYTF. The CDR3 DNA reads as TGTGCCAGCAGGGATTATTCCCCGACAGCCCCAGACTATGGCTACACCTTC.

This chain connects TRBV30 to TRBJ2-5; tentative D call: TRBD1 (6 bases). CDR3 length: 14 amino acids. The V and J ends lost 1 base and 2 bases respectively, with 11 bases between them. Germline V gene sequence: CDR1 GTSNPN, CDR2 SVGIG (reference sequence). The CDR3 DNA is TGTGCCTGGAGTGCAAGGACAGTACAAGAGACCCAGTACTTC. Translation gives CAWSARTVQETQYF.

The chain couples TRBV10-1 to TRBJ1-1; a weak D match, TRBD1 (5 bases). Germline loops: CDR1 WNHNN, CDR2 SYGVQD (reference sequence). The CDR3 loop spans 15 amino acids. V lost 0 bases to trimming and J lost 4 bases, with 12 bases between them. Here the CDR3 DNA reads TGCGCCAGCAGTGAGTCATTGGGTAGGGGCACTGAAGCTTTCTTT. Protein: CASSESLGRGTEAFF.

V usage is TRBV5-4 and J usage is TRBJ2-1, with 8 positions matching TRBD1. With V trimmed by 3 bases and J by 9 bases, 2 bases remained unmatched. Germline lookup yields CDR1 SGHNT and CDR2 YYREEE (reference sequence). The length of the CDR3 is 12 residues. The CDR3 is CASSSGGSEQFF. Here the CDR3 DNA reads TGTGCCAGCAGCTCAGGGGGCAGTGAGCAGTTCTTC.

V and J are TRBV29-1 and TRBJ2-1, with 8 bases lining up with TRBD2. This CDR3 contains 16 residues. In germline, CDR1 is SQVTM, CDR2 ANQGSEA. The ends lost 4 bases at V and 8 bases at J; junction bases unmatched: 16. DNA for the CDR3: TGCAGCGTTGGGACCCTCGGGGGGGGGTTCACCGATGAGCAGTTCTTC. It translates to CSVGTLGGGFTDEQFF.

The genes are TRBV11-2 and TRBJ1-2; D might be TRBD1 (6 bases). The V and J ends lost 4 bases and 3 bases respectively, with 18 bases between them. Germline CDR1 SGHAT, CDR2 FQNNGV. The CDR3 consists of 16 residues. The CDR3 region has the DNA TGTGCCAGCAGCTCATTCCGGGACAAGGACGACTATGGCTACACCTTC. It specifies CASSSFRDKDDYGYTF.

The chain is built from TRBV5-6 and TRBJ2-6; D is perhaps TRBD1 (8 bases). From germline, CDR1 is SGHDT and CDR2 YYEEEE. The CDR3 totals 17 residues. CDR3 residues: CAPPGGQVVSGANVLTF. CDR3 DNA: TGTGCTCCCCCGGGGGGACAGGTGGTCTCTGGGGCCAACGTCCTGACTTTC.